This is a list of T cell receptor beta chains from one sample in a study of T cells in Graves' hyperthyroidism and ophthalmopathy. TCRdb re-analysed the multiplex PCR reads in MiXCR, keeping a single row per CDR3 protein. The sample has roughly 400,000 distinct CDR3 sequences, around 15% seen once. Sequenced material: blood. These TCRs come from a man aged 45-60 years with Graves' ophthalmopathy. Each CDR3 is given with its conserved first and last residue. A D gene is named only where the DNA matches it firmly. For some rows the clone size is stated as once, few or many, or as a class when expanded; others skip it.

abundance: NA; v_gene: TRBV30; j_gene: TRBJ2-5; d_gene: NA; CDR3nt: TGTGCCTGGAGTACGATTACCCAAGAGACCCAGTACTTC; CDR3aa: CAWSTITQETQYF
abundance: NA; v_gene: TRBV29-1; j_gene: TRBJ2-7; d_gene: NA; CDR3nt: TGCAGCGTTGTGCTCGACAGGCTAAGATCCTACGAGCAGTACTTC; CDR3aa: CSVVLDRLRSYEQYF
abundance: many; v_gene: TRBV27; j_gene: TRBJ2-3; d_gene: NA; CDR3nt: TGTGCCAGCAGTTTAACGGGAGAGTATACAGATACGCAGTATTTT; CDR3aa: CASSLTGEYTDTQYF
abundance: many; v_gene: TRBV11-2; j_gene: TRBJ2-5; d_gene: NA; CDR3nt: TGTGCCAGCAGCTTATACTTTGGGGGGATGGAGACCCAGTACTTC; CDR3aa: CASSLYFGGMETQYF
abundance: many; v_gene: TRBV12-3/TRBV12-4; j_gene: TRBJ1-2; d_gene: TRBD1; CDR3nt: TGTGCCAGCAGCCGCCAACCGGGACAGGGGGAGCAGTCTGTCACCTTC; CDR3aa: CASSRQPGQGEQSVTF
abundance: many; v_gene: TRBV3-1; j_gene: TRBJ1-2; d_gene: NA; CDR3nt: TGTGCCAGCCGGGACCTAACAAGTGGCTACACCTTC; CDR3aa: CASRDLTSGYTF
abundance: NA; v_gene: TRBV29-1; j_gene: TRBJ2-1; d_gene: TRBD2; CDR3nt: TGCAGCGTTGGGAGGGAAGCGGGACGGGAGCAGTTCTTC; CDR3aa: CSVGREAGREQFF
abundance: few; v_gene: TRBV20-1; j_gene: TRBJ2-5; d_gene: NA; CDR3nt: TGCAGTGCTAGGAGCGGCCCCCAAGAGACCCAGTACTTC; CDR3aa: CSARSGPQETQYF
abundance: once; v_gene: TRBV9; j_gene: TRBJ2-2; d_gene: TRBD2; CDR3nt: TGTGCCAGCAGCGTAACTAGCGGTGCTAGGGAGCTGTTTTTT; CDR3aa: CASSVTSGARELFF
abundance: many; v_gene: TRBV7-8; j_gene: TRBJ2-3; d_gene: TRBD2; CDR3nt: TGTGCCAGCAGCTTAGACCTAGCGGGAGCTGGAGATACGCAGTATTTT; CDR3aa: CASSLDLAGAGDTQYF
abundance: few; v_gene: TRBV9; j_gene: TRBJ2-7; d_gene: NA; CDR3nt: TGTGCCAGCAGTCTTGGACCCGGCCGGGGATTGAACGAGCAGTACTTC; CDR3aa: CASSLGPGRGLNEQYF
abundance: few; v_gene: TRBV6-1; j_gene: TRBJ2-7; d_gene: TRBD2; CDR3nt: TGTGCCAGCAGTGTCGGCCCAGCGGGAGGCCCCTACGAGCAGTACTTC; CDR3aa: CASSVGPAGGPYEQYF
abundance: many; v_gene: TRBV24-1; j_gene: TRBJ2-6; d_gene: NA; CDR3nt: TGTGCCACCAGTGATTCGGTCCCGGGGACCTCTGGGGCCAACGTCCTGACTTTC; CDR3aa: CATSDSVPGTSGANVLTF
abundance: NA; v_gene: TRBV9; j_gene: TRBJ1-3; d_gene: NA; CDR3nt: TGTGCCAGCAGCCGAGGAGGGGCACGGGTCGCTAAGGCTGGAAACACCATATATTTT; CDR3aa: CASSRGGARVAKAGNTIYF
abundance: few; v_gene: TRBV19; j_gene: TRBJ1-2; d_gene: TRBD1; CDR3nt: TGTGCCAGTAGTACGAGGACAGGGACCGGCTATGGCTACACCTTC; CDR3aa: CASSTRTGTGYGYTF
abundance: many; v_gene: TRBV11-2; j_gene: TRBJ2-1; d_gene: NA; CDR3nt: TGTGCCAGCAATCGGATCCTCGGCAATGAGCAGTTCTTC; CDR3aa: CASNRILGNEQFF
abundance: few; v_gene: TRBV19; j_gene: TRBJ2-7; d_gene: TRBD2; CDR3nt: TGTGCCAGTAGTATCGGGAGGGGAACCGTGGGCGAGCAGTACTTC; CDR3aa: CASSIGRGTVGEQYF
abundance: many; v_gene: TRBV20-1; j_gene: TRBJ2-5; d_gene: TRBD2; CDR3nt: TGCAGTGCTAGAGATCCGGGACTAGATTCCTGGACCCAGTACTTC; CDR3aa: CSARDPGLDSWTQYF
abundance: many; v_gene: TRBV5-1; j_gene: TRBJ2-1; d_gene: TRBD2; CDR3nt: TGCGCCAGCAGCCCGACTAGCGGGACTGGAAATGAGCAGTTCTTC; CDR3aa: CASSPTSGTGNEQFF
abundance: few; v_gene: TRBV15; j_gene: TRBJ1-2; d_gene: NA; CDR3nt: TGTGCCACCAGCAGAGATGGGTTGTGGGGCTACACCTTC; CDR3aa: CATSRDGLWGYTF
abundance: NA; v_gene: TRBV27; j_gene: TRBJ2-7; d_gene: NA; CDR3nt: TGTGCCAGCAGTTCGAATCCAGGGTGGTCCTCCTACGAGCAGTACTTC; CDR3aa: CASSSNPGWSSYEQYF
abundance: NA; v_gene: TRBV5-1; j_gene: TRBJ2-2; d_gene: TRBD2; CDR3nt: TGCGCCAGCAGTCGGCGGGGGGGGAACACCGGGGAGCTGTTTTTT; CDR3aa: CASSRRGGNTGELFF
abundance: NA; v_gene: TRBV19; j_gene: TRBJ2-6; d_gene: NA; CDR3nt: TGTGCCAGTAGTATTTCCCAGGCTGGGGCCAACGTCCTGACTTTC; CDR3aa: CASSISQAGANVLTF
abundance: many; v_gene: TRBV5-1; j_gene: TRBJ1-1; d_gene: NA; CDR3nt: TGCGCCTCTGGGGGGGACACTGAAGCTTTCTTT; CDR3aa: CASGGDTEAFF
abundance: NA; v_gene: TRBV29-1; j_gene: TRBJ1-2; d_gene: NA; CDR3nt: TGCAGCGCCGGGGACGTAAAATCCTATGGCTACACCTTC; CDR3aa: CSAGDVKSYGYTF
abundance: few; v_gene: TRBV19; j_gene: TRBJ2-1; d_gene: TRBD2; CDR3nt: TGTGCCAGTAGTATACTGGGACTAGGAGACAATGAGCAGTTCTTC; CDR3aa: CASSILGLGDNEQFF
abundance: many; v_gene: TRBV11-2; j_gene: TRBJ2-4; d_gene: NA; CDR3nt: TGTGCCAGCAGCTCCACTAAGGGCAATCAGTACTTC; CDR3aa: CASSSTKGNQYF
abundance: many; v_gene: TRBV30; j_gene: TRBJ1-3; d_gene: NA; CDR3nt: TGTGCCTGGAGTGTCGCAGGTTCTGGAAACACCATATATTTT; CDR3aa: CAWSVAGSGNTIYF